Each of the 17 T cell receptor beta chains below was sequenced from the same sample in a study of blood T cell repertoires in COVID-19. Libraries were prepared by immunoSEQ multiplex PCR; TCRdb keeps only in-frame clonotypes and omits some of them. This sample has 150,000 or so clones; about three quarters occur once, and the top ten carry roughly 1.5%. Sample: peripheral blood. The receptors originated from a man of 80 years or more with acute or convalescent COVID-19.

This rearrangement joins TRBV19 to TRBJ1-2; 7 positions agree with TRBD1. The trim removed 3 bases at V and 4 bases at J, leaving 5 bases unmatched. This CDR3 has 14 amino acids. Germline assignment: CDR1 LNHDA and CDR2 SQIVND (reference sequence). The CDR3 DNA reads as TGTGCCAGTAGTATGGACGGGACAGCCTATGGCTACACCTTC. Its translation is CASSMDGTAYGYTF.

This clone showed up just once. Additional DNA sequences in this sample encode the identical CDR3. CDR3 nucleotides: TGTGCCACCAGTGATTCCGGACTAGCGGGGGGCGCTGACAATGAGCAGTTCTTC. It specifies CATSDSGLAGGADNEQFF. The chain combines TRBV24-1 with TRBJ2-1; 14 bases align to TRBD2. The V segment lost 2 bases and the J segment 5 bases; nucleotides outside the gene matches: 7. Germline V gives CDR1 KGHDR, CDR2 SFDVKD. The CDR3 contains 18 residues.

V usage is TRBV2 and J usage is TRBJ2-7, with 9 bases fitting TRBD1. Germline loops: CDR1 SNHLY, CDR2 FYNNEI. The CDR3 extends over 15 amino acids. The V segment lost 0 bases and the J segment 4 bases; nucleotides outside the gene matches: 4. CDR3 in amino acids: CASSEAGTGIYEQYF. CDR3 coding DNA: TGTGCCAGCAGTGAAGCCGGGACAGGGATTTACGAGCAGTACTTC.

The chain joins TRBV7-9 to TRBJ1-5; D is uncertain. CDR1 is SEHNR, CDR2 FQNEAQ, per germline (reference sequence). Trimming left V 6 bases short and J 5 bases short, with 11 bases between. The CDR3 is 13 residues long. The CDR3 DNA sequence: TGTGCCAGCAGAGCGACCGGGGATCAGCCCCAGCATTTT. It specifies CASRATGDQPQHF.

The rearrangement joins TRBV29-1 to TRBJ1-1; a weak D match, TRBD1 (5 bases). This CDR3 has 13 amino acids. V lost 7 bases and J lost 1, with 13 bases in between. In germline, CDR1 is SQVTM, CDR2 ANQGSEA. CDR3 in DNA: TGCAGCGCCCGTAGACAGCCGAACACTGAAGCTTTCTTT. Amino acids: CSARRQPNTEAFF. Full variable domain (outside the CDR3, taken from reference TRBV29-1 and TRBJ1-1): SAVISQKPSRDICQRGTSLTIQCQVDSQVTMMFWYRQQPGQSLTLIATANQGSEATYESGFVIDKFPISRPNLTFSTLTVSNMSPEDSSIYLCSARRQPNTEAFFGQGTRLTVV.

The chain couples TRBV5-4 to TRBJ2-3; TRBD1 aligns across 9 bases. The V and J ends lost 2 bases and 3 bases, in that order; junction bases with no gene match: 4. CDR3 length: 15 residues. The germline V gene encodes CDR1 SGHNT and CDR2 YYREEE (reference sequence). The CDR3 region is CASSFGTGKTDTQYF. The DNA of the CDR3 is TGTGCCAGCAGCTTTGGGACAGGGAAAACAGATACGCAGTATTTT.

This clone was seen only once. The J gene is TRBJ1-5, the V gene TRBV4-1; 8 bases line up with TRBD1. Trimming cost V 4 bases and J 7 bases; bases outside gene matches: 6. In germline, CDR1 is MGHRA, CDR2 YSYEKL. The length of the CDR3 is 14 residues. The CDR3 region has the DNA TGCGCCAGCAGCCCCGGACAGGGTCGGCAGCCCCAGCATTTT. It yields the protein CASSPGQGRQPQHF.

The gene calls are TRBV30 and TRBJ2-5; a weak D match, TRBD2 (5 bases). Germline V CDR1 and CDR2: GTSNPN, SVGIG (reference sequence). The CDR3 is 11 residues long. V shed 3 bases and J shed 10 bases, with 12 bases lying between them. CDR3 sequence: CAWSEGFRQYF. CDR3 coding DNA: TGTGCCTGGAGCGAGGGATTTCGCCAGTACTTC.

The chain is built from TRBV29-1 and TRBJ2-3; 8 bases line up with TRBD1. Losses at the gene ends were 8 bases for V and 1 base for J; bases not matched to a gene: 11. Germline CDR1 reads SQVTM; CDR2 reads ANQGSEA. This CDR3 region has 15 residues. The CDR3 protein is CSISRGQVRTDTQYF. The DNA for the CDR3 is TGCAGCATAAGCAGGGGGCAAGTGCGCACAGATACGCAGTATTTT.

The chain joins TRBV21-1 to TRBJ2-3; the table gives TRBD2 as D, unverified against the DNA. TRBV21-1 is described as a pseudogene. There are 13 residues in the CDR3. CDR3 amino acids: CASVTGVGDTQYF. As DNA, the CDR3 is TGTGCCAGCGTGACGGGGGTGGGAGATACGCAGTATTTT.

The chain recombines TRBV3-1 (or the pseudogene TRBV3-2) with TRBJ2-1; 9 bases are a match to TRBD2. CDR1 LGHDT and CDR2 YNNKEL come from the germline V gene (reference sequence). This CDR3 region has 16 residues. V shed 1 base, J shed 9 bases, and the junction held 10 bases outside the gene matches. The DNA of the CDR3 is TGTGCCAGCAGCCAAGGAGCGAGCGGGGGGCAGGGTGAGCAGTTCTTC. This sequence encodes CASSQGASGGQGEQFF.

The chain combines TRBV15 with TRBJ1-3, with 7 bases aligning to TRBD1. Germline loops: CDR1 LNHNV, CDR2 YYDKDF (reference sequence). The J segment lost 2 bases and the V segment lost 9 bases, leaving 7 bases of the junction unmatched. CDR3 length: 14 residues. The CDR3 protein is CATTDRAPGNTIYF. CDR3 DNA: TGTGCCACTACAGACAGGGCACCTGGAAACACCATATATTTT.

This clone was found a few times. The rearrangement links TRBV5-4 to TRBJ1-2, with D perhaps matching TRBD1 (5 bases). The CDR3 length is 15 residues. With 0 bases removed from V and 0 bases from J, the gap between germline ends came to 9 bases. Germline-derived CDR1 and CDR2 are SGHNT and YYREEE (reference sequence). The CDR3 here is CASSLVGGSNYGYTF. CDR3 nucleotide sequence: TGTGCCAGCAGCTTGGTGGGGGGATCTAACTATGGCTACACCTTC.

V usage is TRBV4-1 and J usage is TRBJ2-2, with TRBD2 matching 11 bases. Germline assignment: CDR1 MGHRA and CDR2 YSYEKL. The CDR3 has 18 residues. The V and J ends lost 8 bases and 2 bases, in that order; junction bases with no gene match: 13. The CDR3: CASRTQPSGGTNTGELFF. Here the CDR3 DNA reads TGCGCCAGCCGTACCCAGCCTAGCGGGGGGACCAACACCGGGGAGCTGTTTTTT.

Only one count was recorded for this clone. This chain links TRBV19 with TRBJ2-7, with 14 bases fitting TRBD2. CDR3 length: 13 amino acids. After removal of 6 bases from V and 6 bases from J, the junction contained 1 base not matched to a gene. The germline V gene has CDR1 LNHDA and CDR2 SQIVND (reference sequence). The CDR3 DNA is TGTGCCAGTAGCGGGACTAGCGGGGGCGAGCAGTACGTC. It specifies CASSGTSGGEQYV.

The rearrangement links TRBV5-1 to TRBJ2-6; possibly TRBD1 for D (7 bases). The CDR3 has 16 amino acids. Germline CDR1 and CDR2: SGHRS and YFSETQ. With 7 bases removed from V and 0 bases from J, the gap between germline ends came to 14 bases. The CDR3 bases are TGCGCCAGCGCGGGACAGCCTTTCTCTGGGGCCAACGTCCTGACTTTC. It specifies CASAGQPFSGANVLTF.

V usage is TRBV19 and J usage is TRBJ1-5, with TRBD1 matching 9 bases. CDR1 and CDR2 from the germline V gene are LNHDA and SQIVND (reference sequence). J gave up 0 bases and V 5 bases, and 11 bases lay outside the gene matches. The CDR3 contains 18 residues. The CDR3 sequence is CASSPAPGQGYSNQPQHF. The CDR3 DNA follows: TGTGCCAGTAGTCCAGCACCGGGACAGGGATATAGCAATCAGCCCCAGCATTTT.